This T cell receptor (beta chain) was found in a study of early T cells in non-severe SARS-CoV-2 infection. Across the whole study: Unpaired chains resulted from sequencing bulk RNA of unsorted whole blood.

The ends lost 1 base at V and 7 bases at J; junction bases unmatched: 3. Germline lookup yields CDR1 SGHAT and CDR2 FQNNGV. This CDR3 contains 14 residues. Researchers attached unique molecular identifiers to individual cDNA molecules. TCRdb itself ran the 5' RACE reads through MiXCR, one entry per CDR3 protein. The table records 70,000 to 85,000 distinct CDR3 sequences, 9.5% to 13% of them present only once. A remark on this clonotype: Its target is unknown.

The study, taken as a whole, reports: There was a bias toward anti-spike CD8 responses in VDJdb matching, which missed private and CD4 specificities.

Material: whole blood. The chain combines TRBV11-2 with TRBJ2-2, with 7 bases that match TRBD2. This TCR was recovered from an adult who was a healthcare worker with PCR-confirmed SARS-CoV-2 infection or an uninfected control (not recorded which). This chain's CDR3 is CASSLVGLLGELFF. The CDR3 nucleotides are TGTGCCAGCAGCTTAGTGGGACTACTCGGGGAGCTGTTTTTT.